This entry concerns a single T cell receptor beta chain. CDR1 and CDR2 from the germline V gene are SGHNT and YYREEE (reference sequence). The V end lost 3 bases, the J end lost 2 bases, and 14 bases lay between the germline ends. The CDR3 has 15 residues. In the original workflow: Reference gene primer amplification in the assay estimated nucleated cell counts. TCRdb's table, derived via immunoSEQ multiplex PCR, lists solely in-frame clones and lacks some. For V, J and clone size, that table is used; D and trimming come from the DNA. The table includes around 140,000 clones, roughly 79% detected once. The sample belongs to a study of blood T cell repertoires in COVID-19. As for the study in general: Spain, Italy and the United States supplied samples that represented acute and convalescent COVID-19.

This TCR derives from an older woman with active or convalescent COVID-19. V is TRBV5-4 and J is TRBJ2-5; possibly TRBD1 for D (5 bases). Sequenced input: peripheral blood. The CDR3 DNA is TGTGCCAGCAGCTCGCGAATAGGGGCTCAAGAGACCCAGTACTTC. This encodes CASSSRIGAQETQYF.